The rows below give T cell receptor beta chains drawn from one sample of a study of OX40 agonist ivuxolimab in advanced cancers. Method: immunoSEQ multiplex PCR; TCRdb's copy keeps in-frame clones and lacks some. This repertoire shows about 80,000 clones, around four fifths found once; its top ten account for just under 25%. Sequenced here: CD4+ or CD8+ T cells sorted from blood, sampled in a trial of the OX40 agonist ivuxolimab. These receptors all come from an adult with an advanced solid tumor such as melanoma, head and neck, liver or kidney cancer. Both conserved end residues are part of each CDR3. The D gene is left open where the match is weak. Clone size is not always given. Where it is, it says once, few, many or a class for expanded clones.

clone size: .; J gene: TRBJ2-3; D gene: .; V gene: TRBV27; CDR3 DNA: TGTGCCAGCAGTTTTGGAGGGGGCGGGACAGATACGCAGTATTTT; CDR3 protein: CASSFGGGGTDTQYF
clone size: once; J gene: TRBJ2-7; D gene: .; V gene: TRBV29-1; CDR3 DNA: TGCAGCGTTGACAGTGGGGAGGCCCGCTACGAGCAGTACTTC; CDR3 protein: CSVDSGEARYEQYF
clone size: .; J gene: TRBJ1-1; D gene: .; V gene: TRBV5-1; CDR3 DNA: TGCGCCAGCAGCTTGGCAGGGACGCCTGAAGCTTTCTTT; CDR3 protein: CASSLAGTPEAFF
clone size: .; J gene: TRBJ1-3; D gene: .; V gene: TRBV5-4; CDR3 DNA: TGTGCCAGCAGACAGGAGTACTCTGGAAACACCATATATTTT; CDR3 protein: CASRQEYSGNTIYF
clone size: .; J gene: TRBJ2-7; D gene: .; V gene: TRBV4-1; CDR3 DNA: TGCGCCAGCAGCCAGGGTCGGGAGATCTCCTACGAGCAGTACTTC; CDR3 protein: CASSQGREISYEQYF
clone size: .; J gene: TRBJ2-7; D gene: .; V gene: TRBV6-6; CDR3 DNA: TGTGCCGTCAAACGAGGGACCGATTCCTACGAGCAGTACTTC; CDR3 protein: CAVKRGTDSYEQYF
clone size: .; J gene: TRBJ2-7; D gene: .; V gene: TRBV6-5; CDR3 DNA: TGTGCCAGCACCTCAGGAAGCATTTGGCAGTACTTC; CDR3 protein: CASTSGSIWQYF
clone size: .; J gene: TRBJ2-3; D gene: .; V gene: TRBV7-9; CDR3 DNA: TGTGCCAGCAGCCCGCGAAGAACCACAGATACGCAGTATTTT; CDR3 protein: CASSPRRTTDTQYF
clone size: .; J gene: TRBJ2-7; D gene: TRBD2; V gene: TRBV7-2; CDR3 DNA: TGTGCCAGCAGCTTCGCTAGCGGGAACTACGAGCAGTACTTC; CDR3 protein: CASSFASGNYEQYF
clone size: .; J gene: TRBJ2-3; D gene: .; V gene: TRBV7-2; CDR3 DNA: TGTGCCAGCAGCTTCGGATACACAGATACGCAGTATTTT; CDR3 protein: CASSFGYTDTQYF
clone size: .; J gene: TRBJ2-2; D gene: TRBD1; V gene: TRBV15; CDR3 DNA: TGTGCCACCAGCAGTGAAATCCGACAGGGTTTCGGGGAGCTGTTTTTT; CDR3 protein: CATSSEIRQGFGELFF
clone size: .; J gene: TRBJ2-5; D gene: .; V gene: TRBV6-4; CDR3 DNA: TGTGCCAGCAGCGCTGAACCCCGGGGGACCCAGTACTTC; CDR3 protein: CASSAEPRGTQYF
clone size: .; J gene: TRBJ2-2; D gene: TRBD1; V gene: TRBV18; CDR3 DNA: TGTGCCAGCTCACCTTCGACAGGGGGTAACACCGGGGAGCTGTTTTTT; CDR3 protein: CASSPSTGGNTGELFF
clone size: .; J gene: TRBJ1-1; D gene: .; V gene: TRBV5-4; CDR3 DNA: TGTGCCAGCAGCCTCCGGCGGTACAGTTCGGACACTGAAGCTTTCTTT; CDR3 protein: CASSLRRYSSDTEAFF
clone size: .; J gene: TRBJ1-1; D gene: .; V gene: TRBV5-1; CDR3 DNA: TGCGCCAGCAGCTTGGGCGGATTGAACACTGAAGCTTTCTTT; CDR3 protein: CASSLGGLNTEAFF
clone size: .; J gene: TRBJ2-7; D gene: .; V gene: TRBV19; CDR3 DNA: TGTGCCAGTAGTATCGGCCACGAGCAGTACTTC; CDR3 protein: CASSIGHEQYF
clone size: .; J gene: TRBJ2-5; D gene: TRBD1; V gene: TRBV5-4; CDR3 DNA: TGTGCCAGCAGCTTGGACCAGGGACAGCAAGAGACCCAGTACTTC; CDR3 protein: CASSLDQGQQETQYF
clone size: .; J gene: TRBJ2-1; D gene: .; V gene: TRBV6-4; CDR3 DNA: TGTGCCAGCAGCTTAGGAGGAGAAGGCAATGAGCAGTTCTTC; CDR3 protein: CASSLGGEGNEQFF
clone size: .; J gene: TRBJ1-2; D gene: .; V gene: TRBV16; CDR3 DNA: TGTGCCAGCAGCCCACCCCCGGACGCCTTAGGCTACACCTTC; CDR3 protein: CASSPPPDALGYTF
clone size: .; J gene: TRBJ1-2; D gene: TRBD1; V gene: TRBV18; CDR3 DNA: TGTGCCAGCTCAACGGGGACAGATTATGGCTACACCTTC; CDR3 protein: CASSTGTDYGYTF
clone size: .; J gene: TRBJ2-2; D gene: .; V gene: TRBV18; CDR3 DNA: TGTGCCAGCTCACCTGGGGTTACCGGGGAGCTGTTTTTT; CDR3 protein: CASSPGVTGELFF
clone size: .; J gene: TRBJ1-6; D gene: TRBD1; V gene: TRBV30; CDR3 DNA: TGTGCCTGCTCCGGGACAGGGGTCAATCCCCTCCACTTT; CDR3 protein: CACSGTGVNPLHF
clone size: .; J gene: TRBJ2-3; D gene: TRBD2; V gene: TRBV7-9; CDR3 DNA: TGTGCCAGCAGCCTCCCAACTAGCGAGTCGACAGATACGCAGTATTTT; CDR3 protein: CASSLPTSESTDTQYF
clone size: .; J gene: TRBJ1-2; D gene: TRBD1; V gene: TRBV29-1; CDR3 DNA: TGCAGCGCCGTGGGACAGGGTAATGGGTATGGCTACACCTTC; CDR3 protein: CSAVGQGNGYGYTF
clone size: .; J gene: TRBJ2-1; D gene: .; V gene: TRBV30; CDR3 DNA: TGTGCCTGGAGTGGGTACAATGAGCAGTTCTTC; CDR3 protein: CAWSGYNEQFF
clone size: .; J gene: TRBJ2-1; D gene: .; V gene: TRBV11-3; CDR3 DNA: TGTGCCAGCAGCTCGGAGGGCCAACCCTACAATGAGCAGTTCTTC; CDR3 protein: CASSSEGQPYNEQFF
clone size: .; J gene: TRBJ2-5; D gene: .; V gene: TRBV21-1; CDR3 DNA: TGTGCCAGCAGCAAAGATGTACAGGGGGACAGAGGATTGTACCAAGAGACCCAGTACTTC; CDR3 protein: CASSKDVQGDRGLYQETQYF
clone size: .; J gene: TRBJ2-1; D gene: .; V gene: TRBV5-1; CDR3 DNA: TGCGCCAGCAGCTACCGGGACACCTGGGATGAGCAGTTCTTC; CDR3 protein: CASSYRDTWDEQFF
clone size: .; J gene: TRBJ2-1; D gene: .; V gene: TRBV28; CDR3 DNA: TGTGCCAGCAGCTTCATCAGGGGCAATGAGCAGTTCTTC; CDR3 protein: CASSFIRGNEQFF
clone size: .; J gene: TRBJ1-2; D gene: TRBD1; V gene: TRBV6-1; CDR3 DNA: TGTGCCAGCAACCGACACTCCAGACAGGGCTATGGCTACACCTTC; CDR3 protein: CASNRHSRQGYGYTF
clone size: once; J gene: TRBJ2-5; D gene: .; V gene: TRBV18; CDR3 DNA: TGTGCCAGCTCACCAGGGCGGCACGCTAATCAAGAGACCCAGTACTTC; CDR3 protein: CASSPGRHANQETQYF
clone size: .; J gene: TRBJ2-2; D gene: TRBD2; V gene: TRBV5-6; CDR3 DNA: TGTGCCAGCAGCACCTTTCGGACTAGCCTAACCGGGGAGCTGTTTTTT; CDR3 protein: CASSTFRTSLTGELFF
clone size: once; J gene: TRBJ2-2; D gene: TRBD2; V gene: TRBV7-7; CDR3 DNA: TGTGCCAGCAGCCTAGATAGCGGGGGAGAAACCGGGGAGCTGTTTTTT; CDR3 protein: CASSLDSGGETGELFF
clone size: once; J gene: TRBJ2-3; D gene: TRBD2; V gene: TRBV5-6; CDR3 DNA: TGTGCCAGCAGCCCCACACCCGGACTAGCGGGGGGGGGAGATACGCAGTATTTT; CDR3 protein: CASSPTPGLAGGGDTQYF
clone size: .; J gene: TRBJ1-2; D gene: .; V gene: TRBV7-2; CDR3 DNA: TGTGCCAGCAGCTTAGTGCCAGACCCTTTGAGGGGCTACACCTTC; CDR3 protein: CASSLVPDPLRGYTF
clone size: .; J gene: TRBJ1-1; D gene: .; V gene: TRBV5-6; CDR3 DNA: TGTGCCAGCAGCTTGGGAGGGGTTACTTTCTTT; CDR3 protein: CASSLGGVTFF
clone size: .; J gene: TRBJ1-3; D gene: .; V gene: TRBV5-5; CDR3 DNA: TGTGCCAGCAGCTTCCTCACCTTCTCTGGAAACACCATATATTTT; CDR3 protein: CASSFLTFSGNTIYF
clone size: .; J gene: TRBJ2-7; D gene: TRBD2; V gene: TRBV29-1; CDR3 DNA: TGCAGCGTTGCGGGACTAGAAAGCGGCGAGCAGTACTTC; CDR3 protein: CSVAGLESGEQYF
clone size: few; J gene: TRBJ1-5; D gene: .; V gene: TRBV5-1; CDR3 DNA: TGCGCCAGCAGCTTGGACTGGGGCCCCAATCAGCCCCAGCATTTT; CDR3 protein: CASSLDWGPNQPQHF
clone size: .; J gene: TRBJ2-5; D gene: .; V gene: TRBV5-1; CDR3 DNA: TGCGCCAGCAGCGTGACCCGTGGTAGGGGGCAAGAGACCCAGTACTTC; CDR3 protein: CASSVTRGRGQETQYF
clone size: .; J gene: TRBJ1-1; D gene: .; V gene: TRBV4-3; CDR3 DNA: TGCGCCAGCAGCGATCGGACTGAGAACACTGAAGCTTTCTTT; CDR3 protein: CASSDRTENTEAFF
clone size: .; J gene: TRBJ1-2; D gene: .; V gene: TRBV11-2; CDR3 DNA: TGTGCCAGCAGCTCCCGCCGATATGGCTACACCTTC; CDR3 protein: CASSSRRYGYTF
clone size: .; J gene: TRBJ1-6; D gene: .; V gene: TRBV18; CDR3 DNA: TGTGCCAGCTCACCATCAAAAGGGAATGAGAATTCACCCCTCCACTTT; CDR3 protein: CASSPSKGNENSPLHF
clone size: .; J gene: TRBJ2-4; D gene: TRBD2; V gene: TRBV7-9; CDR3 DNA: TGTGCCAGCAGCCCACTAGCGGGGGGCGTTGGGGCCAAAAACATTCAGTACTTC; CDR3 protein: CASSPLAGGVGAKNIQYF
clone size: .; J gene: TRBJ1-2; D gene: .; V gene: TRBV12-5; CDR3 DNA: TGTGCTAGTGGTTTTAGGAATGGCTACACCTTC; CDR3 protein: CASGFRNGYTF
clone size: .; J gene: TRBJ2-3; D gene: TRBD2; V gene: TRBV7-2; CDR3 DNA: TGTGCCAGCAGCTTAGAGGGACTAGCGGGGGGAACGCAGTATTTT; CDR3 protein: CASSLEGLAGGTQYF
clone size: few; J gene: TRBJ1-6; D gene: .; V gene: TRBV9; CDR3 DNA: TGTGCCAGCAGCGGAGGTTTAGGTTCACCCCTCCACTTT; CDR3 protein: CASSGGLGSPLHF
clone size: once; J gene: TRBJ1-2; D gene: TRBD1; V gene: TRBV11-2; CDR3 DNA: TGTGCCAGCAGAACCGGGACAGGGGATTTCTATGGCTACACCTTC; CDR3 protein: CASRTGTGDFYGYTF
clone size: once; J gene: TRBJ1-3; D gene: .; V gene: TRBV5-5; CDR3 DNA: TGTGCCAGCAGCTTGAATGTACACTCTGGAAACACCATATATTTT; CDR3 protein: CASSLNVHSGNTIYF
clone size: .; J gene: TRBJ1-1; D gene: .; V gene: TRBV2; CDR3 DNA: TGTGCCAGCAGTGAAATGTCACAGAACACTGAAGCTTTCTTT; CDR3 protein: CASSEMSQNTEAFF
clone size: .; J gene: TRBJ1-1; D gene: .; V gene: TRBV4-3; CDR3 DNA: TGCGCCAGCAGCCCCCAGGTGGGGGATTACACTGAAGCTTTCTTT; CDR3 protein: CASSPQVGDYTEAFF
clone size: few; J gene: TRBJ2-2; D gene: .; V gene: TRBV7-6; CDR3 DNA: TGTGCCAGCAGCTCTCCCTACACAGGGACCGGGGAGCTGTTTTTT; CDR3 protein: CASSSPYTGTGELFF
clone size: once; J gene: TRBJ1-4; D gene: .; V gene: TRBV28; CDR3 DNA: TGTGCCAGCAGTTTAGGGGGACGGGCAACTAATGAAAAACTGTTTTTT; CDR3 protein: CASSLGGRATNEKLFF
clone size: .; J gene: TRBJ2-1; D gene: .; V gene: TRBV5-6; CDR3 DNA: TGTGCCAGCAGCTTGAAACATTTGGTTAGCGTCGATGAGCAGTTCTTC; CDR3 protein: CASSLKHLVSVDEQFF
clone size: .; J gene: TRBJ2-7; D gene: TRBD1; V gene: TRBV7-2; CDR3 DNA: TGTGCCAGCAGCTTCCCGGCAGGGGGTCGCGAGCAGTACTTC; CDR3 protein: CASSFPAGGREQYF
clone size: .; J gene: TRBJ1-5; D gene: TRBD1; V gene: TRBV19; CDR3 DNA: TGTGCCAGTAGTATAGGCCGGGACAGGGACAATCAGCCCCAGCATTTT; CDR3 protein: CASSIGRDRDNQPQHF
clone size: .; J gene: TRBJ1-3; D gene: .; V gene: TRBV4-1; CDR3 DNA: TGCGCCAGCAGCCAACTACAGGGCTCTGGAAACACCATATATTTT; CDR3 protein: CASSQLQGSGNTIYF
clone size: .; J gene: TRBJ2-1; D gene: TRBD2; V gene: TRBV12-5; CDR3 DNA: TGTGCTAGTGGTATTTCGACTAGCGTGTACAATGAGCAGTTCTTC; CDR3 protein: CASGISTSVYNEQFF
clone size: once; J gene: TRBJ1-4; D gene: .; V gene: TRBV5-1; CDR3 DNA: TGCGCCAGCAGCTTGGGTACTGGGACACCCCCAACTAATGAAAAACTGTTTTTT; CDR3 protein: CASSLGTGTPPTNEKLFF
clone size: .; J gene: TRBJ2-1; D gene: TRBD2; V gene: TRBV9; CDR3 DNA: TGTGCCAGCAGCGAGACTAGCGGGAGCAGCGATGAGCAGTTCTTC; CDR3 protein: CASSETSGSSDEQFF